This TCR gamma chain originates from a study of Vδ1+ human thymocytes. Extracted RNA was reverse transcribed into cDNA. The CDR3 regions were amplified by multiplex PCR from V-gene primers to a constant-region primer. TCRdb reanalyzed the multiplex PCR reads using CATT. There are 25,000 to 30,000 gamma-chain clones in the sample; 15% to 25% occur only once, and approximately 1.9% lies in the top ten. Study conclusions and caveats: Bulk data may be misread because of unexpected Vdelta2 sequences. Unlike peripheral blood Vdelta1+ controls, thymic delta-chain sequences included 15% to 25% Vdelta2 and few Vdelta3. TRD repertoires were essentially private, unlike widely shared TRG clonotypes. Thymic TRG and TRD repertoires appeared highly polyclonal.

After alphabeta T cell depletion, CD3+ Vdelta1+ Vdelta2- thymocytes were sorted. With 3 bases clipped from V and 4 bases from J, the junction kept 9 bases outside the gene matches. Germline lookup yields CDR1 EGSTGY and CDR2 YDSYTSSV. The CDR3 contains 14 residues. On this clone: The antigen is unknown.

The rearrangement links TRGV4 to TRGJ1 or TRGJ2. This sequence originates from a boy in the first two years of life who had congenital heart surgery. Sequencing input: Vdelta1+ gamma-delta thymocytes from the thymus. The subset: FACS-sorted CD3+ TCRalphabeta- TCRVdelta1+ TCRVdelta2- thymocytes. For the CDR3, the DNA is TGTGCCACCTGGGATCCCCTCGGATATTATAAGAAACTCTTT. As protein: CATWDPLGYYKKLF.